This T cell receptor beta chain was sequenced for a study of vaccination and CD4 T cells after COVID-19. Study findings and constraints: The median SARS-CoV-2-reactive clonotype number increased from around 20 to 38, without statistical significance.

Time point here: late sampling 161 to 241 days after vaccination in three convalescent patients. Treatment specified: roughly nine-day PBMC culture with coronavirus spike peptide pools or control peptides (ViraFEST assay). About this clonotype: Its antigen is not identified.

V was pared by 4 bases and J by 7 bases, with 17 bases between. The germline V gene encodes CDR1 SGHTA and CDR2 FQGTGA. The CDR3 contains 15 residues. Once obtained from cultured CD4+ T cells, the DNA was sequenced using the Oncomine TCR Beta short-read assay. TCRdb reprocessed the PCR reads via MiXCR and lists one record per CDR3 protein. This repertoire shows roughly 23,000 distinct CDR3 sequences, approximately 38% found once; its top ten account for roughly 9.6%. This sequence originates from a human donor who had recovered from COVID-19. This specimen consisted of CD4+ T cells from blood, cultured in vitro, obtained about 7 months after SARS-CoV-2 vaccination. The genes are TRBV7-3 and TRBJ2-1; possible D gene TRBD2, 5 bases. The DNA for the CDR3 is TGTGCCAGCAGCTCTTCTGAGGGAGTTTGGAATGAGCAGTTCTTC. Protein product: CASSSSEGVWNEQFF.